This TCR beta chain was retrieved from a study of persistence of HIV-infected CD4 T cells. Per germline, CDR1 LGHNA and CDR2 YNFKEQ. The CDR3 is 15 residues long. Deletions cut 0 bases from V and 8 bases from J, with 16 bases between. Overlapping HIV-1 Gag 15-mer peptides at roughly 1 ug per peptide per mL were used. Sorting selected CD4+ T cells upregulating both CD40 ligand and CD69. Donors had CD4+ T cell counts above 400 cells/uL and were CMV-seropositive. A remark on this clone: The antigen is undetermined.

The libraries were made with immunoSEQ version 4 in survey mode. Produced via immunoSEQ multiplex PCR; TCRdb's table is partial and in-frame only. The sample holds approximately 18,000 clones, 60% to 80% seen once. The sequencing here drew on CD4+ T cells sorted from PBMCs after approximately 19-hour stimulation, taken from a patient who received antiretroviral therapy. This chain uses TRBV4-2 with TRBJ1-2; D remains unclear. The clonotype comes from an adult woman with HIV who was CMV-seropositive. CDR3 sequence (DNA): TGTGCCAGCAGCCAAGATGGTGCAGCCTGGAACGGCTACACCTTC. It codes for CASSQDGAAWNGYTF.